A single sample gave rise to the 17 T cell receptor beta chains below, sequenced in a study of beta chain features in type 1 diabetes. Every isolated RNA sample was fully reverse transcribed, so sequencing captured expressed TCRB transcripts. Clones were sequenced by immunoSEQ multiplex PCR, and TCRdb holds only the in-frame ones, with some missing. The repertoire holds about 240,000 clones, with 27% as singletons. Source material: central memory CD4+ T cells from blood. The origin of the receptors is a man aged 25-45 years in good health.

A remark on this clone: This sample also contains other DNA sequences that code for the same CDR3. This chain links TRBV7-2 with TRBJ1-5; 7 positions match TRBD1. The CDR3 loop spans 14 amino acids. Unmatched junction bases numbered 12, after V lost 5 bases and J lost 11 bases. Looked up from germline, CDR1 is SGHTA and CDR2 is FQGNSA. This CDR3 reads CASSPGGTAQAQHF. CDR3 bases: TGTGCCAGCAGCCCGGGTGGGACAGCCCAGGCCCAGCATTTT.

This clone was seen many times. The CDR3 is CASSEAGRGPGQPQHF. CDR3 DNA sequence: TGTGCCAGCAGTGAAGCAGGCAGGGGGCCAGGGCAGCCCCAGCATTTT. The V and J genes are TRBV6-1 and TRBJ1-5; TRBD1 aligns across 8 bases. The CDR3 is 16 residues long. The trim removed 0 bases at V and 7 bases at J, leaving 8 bases unmatched. Germline CDR1 MNHNS, CDR2 SASEGT.

This clone was detected a few times. V is TRBV7-6 and J is TRBJ2-2, with 11 bases aligning to TRBD2. V lost 7 bases to trimming and J lost 6 bases; unmatched junction nucleotides: 7. The CDR3 is 15 residues long. Germline V CDR1 and CDR2: SGHVS, FNYEAQ. The chain's CDR3 is CASTGTSGLAGELFF. CDR3 nucleotide sequence: TGTGCCAGCACCGGGACTAGCGGCCTTGCCGGGGAGCTGTTTTTT.

This clone was seen a few times. The chain combines TRBV21-1 with TRBJ1-6. TRBV21-1 is given as a pseudogene. The CDR3 covers 12 residues. The CDR3 loop is CASRPFSEFLHF. As DNA, the CDR3 is TGTGCCAGCAGACCTTTCTCTGAGTTCCTCCACTTT.

The chain links TRBV29-1 to TRBJ1-3, with D tentatively TRBD1 (5 bases). Germline-derived CDR1 and CDR2 are SQVTM and ANQGSEA. The ends were cut back, 3 bases at V and 3 bases at J, with 12 bases in the middle. This CDR3 is built from 14 residues. CDR3 bases: TGCAGCGTTGATTTCGGGACTGATGGAAACACCATATATTTT. Translation: CSVDFGTDGNTIYF.

The chain uses TRBV28 and TRBJ2-7; the D gene is possibly TRBD1 (5 bases). V was cut by 5 bases and J by 3 bases, with 14 bases left in between. This CDR3 region has 14 residues. Germline CDR1 is MDHEN and CDR2 is SYDVKM. The CDR3 DNA reads TGTGCCAGCAGTCGGACAACTATGGGCTACGAGCAGTACTTC. Protein product: CASSRTTMGYEQYF.

This clone appeared once. The chain recombines TRBV2 with TRBJ2-3, with 7 bases lining up with TRBD2. Germline-derived CDR1 and CDR2 are SNHLY and FYNNEI. V was clipped by 3 bases and J by 5 bases; unmatched bases: 8. The CDR3 is made up of 15 amino acids. The CDR3 DNA sequence: TGTGCCAGCAGTGACAGCGGGATCAGTGGAGATACGCAGTATTTT. Its protein product is CASSDSGISGDTQYF.

A few counts support this clone. The chain employs TRBV5-6 and TRBJ1-2; D call uncertain. Trimming cost V 0 bases and J 5 bases, with 8 bases left between them. The CDR3 extends over 13 amino acids. Germline assignment: CDR1 SGHDT and CDR2 YYEEEE. The CDR3 region has the DNA TGTGCCAGCAGCTTGGAACAGTTGTATGGCTACACCTTC. Translation: CASSLEQLYGYTF.

The V and J genes are TRBV28 and TRBJ2-7; D is undetermined. Trimming took 6 bases from V and 4 from J, leaving 22 bases between them. From germline, CDR1 is MDHEN and CDR2 SYDVKM. CDR3 size: 16 residues. CDR3 coding DNA: TGTGCCAGCAGCTTCGCCCTCGAGGTTAGTGAGTACGAGCAGTACTTC. Translation gives CASSFALEVSEYEQYF.

The CDR3 bases are TGTGCCAGCTCACCCCCGACAGGGGGGCATGAGCAGTTCTTC. It yields the protein CASSPPTGGHEQFF. V gene TRBV18 combines with J gene TRBJ2-1; TRBD1 matches at 9 bases. Germline assignment: CDR1 KGHSH and CDR2 LQKENI. V lost 3 bases and J lost 8; bases outside the gene matches: 5. This CDR3 region has 14 residues.

This clone was counted between two and nine times. This chain joins TRBV30 and TRBJ1-5; 8 bases fit TRBD1. The ends lost 3 bases at V and 2 bases at J; junction bases unmatched: 0. The CDR3 has 13 residues. Germline lookup yields CDR1 GTSNPN and CDR2 SVGIG (reference sequence). The DNA for the CDR3 is TGTGCCTGGAGGGACAGGGGCAATCAGCCCCAGCATTTT. Protein product: CAWRDRGNQPQHF.

The table lists this clone with a count of one. V gene TRBV6-5 combines with J gene TRBJ2-7, with a possible D match to TRBD1 (7 bases). The CDR3 contains 14 residues. Germline V CDR1 and CDR2: MNHEY, SVGAGI. V was shortened by 5 bases and J by 2 bases, with 13 bases between the two germline ends. CDR3 DNA sequence: TGTGCCAGCAGTGCGGGACAGATCACCTACGAGCAGTACTTC. It yields the protein CASSAGQITYEQYF.

This clone was detected only a few times. CDR3 in DNA: TGCAGCGTGATGGACACCTTCGCCGGGGAGCTGTTTTTT. This sequence encodes CSVMDTFAGELFF. The rearrangement uses TRBV29-1 and TRBJ2-2; TRBD1 is a possible D gene (5 bases). The germline V and J ends were trimmed by 6 bases and 6 bases, with 14 bases remaining between them. The CDR3 extends over 13 amino acids. CDR1 and CDR2 (germline): SQVTM, ANQGSEA.

This clone was observed a handful of times. Here the CDR3 DNA reads TGTGCCAGCAGAGCCGACAGAGATCAGCCCCAGCATTTT. Translating gives CASRADRDQPQHF. This chain uses TRBV2 with TRBJ1-5; a possible D gene is TRBD1 (5 bases). This CDR3 region has 13 residues. CDR1 is SNHLY, CDR2 FYNNEI, per germline. V gave up 6 bases and J gave up 5 bases, with 11 bases separating them.

This clone was detected a few times. The chain couples TRBV7-9 to TRBJ1-5, with 7 bases fitting TRBD1. Germline V gene lookup returns CDR1 SEHNR and CDR2 FQNEAQ (reference sequence). J gave up 2 bases and V 1 base, and 5 bases lay outside the gene matches. This CDR3 spans 16 amino acids. The CDR3 coding sequence is TGTGCCAGCAGCTTAGACTCCAGGGGGGGCAATCAGCCCCAGCATTTT. This gives the protein CASSLDSRGGNQPQHF.

The table lists this clone with a few counts. This rearrangement joins TRBV7-2 to TRBJ2-5; 11 bases match TRBD2. The CDR3 has 18 amino acids. Trimming at V came to 3 bases and at J to 5 bases, leaving 14 bases not matched to a gene. Germline values: CDR1 SGHTA, CDR2 FQGNSA. The chain's CDR3 is CASSFGTSGFPGRETQYF. Written as DNA, the CDR3 is TGTGCCAGCAGCTTCGGGACTAGCGGCTTCCCTGGTAGGGAGACCCAGTACTTC.

This clone has ten or more counts. The V and J genes are TRBV7-2 and TRBJ2-1, with D hard to call. The CDR3 has 12 amino acids. V lost 3 bases and J lost 7, with 7 bases in between. Germline V CDR1 and CDR2: SGHTA, FQGNSA. Here the CDR3 reads CASSLMENEQFF. The CDR3 DNA is TGTGCCAGCAGCTTGATGGAAAATGAGCAGTTCTTC.